One and the same sample provided the 5 T cell receptor beta chains below, sequenced in a study of patients and donors after allogeneic stem cell transplantation. TCRdb analysed the RT-PCR reads with MiXCR anew, one entry per CDR3 protein. This sample has approximately 170,000 distinct CDR3 sequences, with more than 20% found just once. The sample consisted of blood, either unsorted or a sorted T cell fraction (not recorded which). All receptors come from a human donor who was either an allogeneic HSCT recipient or a stem cell or donor lymphocyte infusion donor (not recorded which). It is not recorded whose cells these are; they may come from a transplant donor.

This sequence joins TRBV5-1 and TRBJ2-3; 8 bases map to TRBD1. Losses at the gene ends were 4 bases for V and 7 bases for J; bases not matched to a gene: 8. The CDR3 covers 14 residues. The germline V gene has CDR1 SGHRS and CDR2 YFSETQ. This CDR3 is CASSNGQGRNTQYF. CDR3 DNA sequence: TGCGCCAGCAGCAACGGACAGGGCAGAAATACGCAGTATTTT.

The V gene is TRBV29-1, the J gene TRBJ1-1; no clear D. V lost 5 bases to trimming and J lost 1 base, with 11 bases between them. CDR3 size: 13 residues. Germline CDR1 is SQVTM and CDR2 is ANQGSEA. The CDR3 nucleotides read TGCAGCGTTCCTCGGGTGGCGAACACTGAAGCTTTCTTT. Its translation: CSVPRVANTEAFF.

The sample holds a few counts of this clonotype. The chain is built from TRBV9 and TRBJ2-4; 9 bases agree with TRBD1. J gave up 3 bases and V 3 bases, and 7 bases lay outside the gene matches. The length of the CDR3 is 16 residues. Germline CDR1 reads SGDLS; CDR2 reads YYNGEE. The CDR3 spells CASSAKTGGDKNIQYF. The CDR3 region has the DNA TGTGCCAGCAGCGCCAAGACAGGGGGGGACAAAAACATTCAGTACTTC.

V and J are TRBV5-1 and TRBJ1-2; D is ambiguous. Germline assignment: CDR1 SGHRS and CDR2 YFSETQ. V lost 0 bases and J lost 7, with 10 bases in between. CDR3 length: 13 residues. For the CDR3, the DNA is TGCGCCAGCAGCTTGGCCGGGCTTAGTGGCTACACCTTC. It encodes CASSLAGLSGYTF.

This clonotype was counted a few times. CDR3 coding DNA: TGCAGTGCTAGAGACAGGCTGAACACTGAAGCTTTCTTT. Translated, it gives CSARDRLNTEAFF. The gene calls are TRBV20-1 and TRBJ1-1; D gene ambiguous. The germline V gene encodes CDR1 DFQATT and CDR2 SNEGSKA (reference sequence). The CDR3 contains 13 residues. V lost 0 bases and J lost 0, with 5 bases in between.